The 32 T cell receptor beta chains reported below all come from one sample, sequenced in a study of control samples from healthy donors and cancer patients. Using immunoSEQ multiplex PCR, the repertoire was profiled, and TCRdb retains in-frame clones only, with some absent. This table has about 39,000 clones, roughly 85% appearing once. Sequencing was done on a sample of blood. Every receptor here comes from a man aged 55 to 70 in good health.

V and J are TRBV14 and TRBJ2-1; 11 bases agree with TRBD1. With V trimmed by 2 bases and J by 7 bases, 4 bases remained unmatched. Per the germline V gene, CDR1 is SGHDN and CDR2 is FVKESK. CDR3 length: 15 amino acids. The CDR3 here is CASSQSGTGGNEQFF. The CDR3 DNA reads as TGTGCCAGCAGCCAATCCGGGACAGGGGGGAATGAGCAGTTCTTC.

The J gene is TRBJ2-2, the V gene TRBV10-2; TRBD2 agrees at 13 bases. The V segment lost 4 bases and the J segment 6 bases; nucleotides outside the gene matches: 2. The CDR3 has 15 residues. Germline CDR1 reads WSHSY; CDR2 reads SAAADI. The CDR3 DNA is TGCGCCAGCAGTGCCGGGACTAGCGGGGCCGGGGAGCTGTTTTTT. It yields the protein CASSAGTSGAGELFF.

The chain combines TRBV4-1 with TRBJ1-3, with D possibly matching TRBD1 (6 bases). CDR3 length: 18 residues. Germline CDR1 and CDR2: MGHRA and YSYEKL. V was trimmed by 0 bases and J by 1 base, leaving 16 bases between them. CDR3 coding DNA: TGCGCCAGCAGCCAAGATGAGGGGGGGCGGTTATCTGGAAACACCATATATTTT. It translates to CASSQDEGGRLSGNTIYF.

V gene TRBV6-1 combines with J gene TRBJ2-4; D remains ambiguous. The CDR3 contains 15 residues. V dropped 1 base and J dropped 0 bases, with 7 bases sitting between them. Looked up from germline, CDR1 is MNHNS and CDR2 is SASEGT. CDR3: CASSEVDLAKNIQYF. CDR3 sequence (DNA): TGTGCCAGCAGTGAAGTGGACCTAGCCAAAAACATTCAGTACTTC.

The J gene is TRBJ2-5, the V gene TRBV7-9, with D perhaps matching TRBD1 (6 bases). The CDR3 extends over 12 amino acids. Germline V gives CDR1 SEHNR, CDR2 FQNEAQ (reference sequence). V dropped 8 bases and J dropped 5 bases, with 12 bases sitting between them. The CDR3 nucleotides are TGTGCCAGCTGGGGCAGGGGTGAGACCCAGTACTTC. It specifies CASWGRGETQYF. Complete variable domain (other parts from reference TRBV7-9 and TRBJ2-5): DTGVSQNPRHKITKRGQNVTFRCDPISEHNRLYWYRQTLGQGPEFLTYFQNEAQLEKSRLLSDRFSAERPKGSFSTLEIQRTEQGDSAMYLCASWGRGETQYFGPGTRLLVL.

CDR3 loop: CASSYKARINTEAFF. The CDR3 DNA sequence: TGTGCCAGCAGTTACAAAGCACGCATTAACACTGAAGCTTTCTTT. This rearrangement joins TRBV6-5 to TRBJ1-1, with D unresolved. The CDR3 has 15 amino acids. Germline values: CDR1 MNHEY, CDR2 SVGAGI. Trimming shortened V by 2 bases and J by 2 bases, and 12 bases separated the two germline ends.

The chain recombines TRBV10-2 with TRBJ2-2, with TRBD2 matching 10 bases. Germline V gene data show CDR1 as WSHSY and CDR2 as SAAADI. V was pared by 6 bases and J by 2 bases, with 6 bases of the junction left unmatched. The CDR3 contains 16 residues. CDR3 loop: CASRRSGGANTGELFF. The DNA for the CDR3 is TGCGCCAGCAGGCGAAGCGGGGGGGCTAACACCGGGGAGCTGTTTTTT.

J is TRBJ2-5 and V is TRBV7-9; 7 nucleotides line up with TRBD2. Germline CDR1 is SEHNR and CDR2 is FQNEAQ (reference sequence). CDR3 length: 14 amino acids. Trimming took 1 base from V and 4 from J; bases not matched to a gene: 3. CDR3 sequence reads: CASSLGGTTETQYF. CDR3 coding DNA: TGTGCCAGCAGCTTAGGGGGGACTACAGAGACCCAGTACTTC.

In its sample, this clone was seen once. This chain uses TRBV27 with TRBJ2-7; TRBD2 matches 7 bases. This CDR3 contains 15 residues. From germline, CDR1 is MNHEY and CDR2 SMNVEV (reference sequence). V trimming: 6 bases; J trimming: 4 bases; junction bases outside the gene matches: 12. CDR3 protein: CASSPAGGIPYEQYF. Written as DNA, the CDR3 is TGTGCCAGCAGCCCTGCCGGGGGGATACCTTACGAGCAGTACTTC.

V usage is TRBV5-6 and J usage is TRBJ1-2, with D unclear. V gave up 5 bases and J gave up 4 bases, with 18 bases separating them. Germline V gives CDR1 SGHDT, CDR2 YYEEEE. The CDR3 runs to 15 residues. The CDR3 nucleotides read TGTGCCAGCAGGCCCGATTCAGTGAGCCCCTATGGCTACACCTTC. Its translation: CASRPDSVSPYGYTF.

The chain recombines TRBV6-2 or TRBV6-3 with TRBJ1-2; no reliable D call. Germline V gene lookup returns CDR1 MNHEY and CDR2 SVGEGT. The CDR3 totals 13 residues. V was clipped by 3 bases and J by 4 bases, with 9 bases between them. CDR3 loop: CASSYFHIYGYTF. The CDR3 coding sequence is TGTGCCAGCAGTTATTTCCACATCTATGGCTACACCTTC.

V gene TRBV2 combines with J gene TRBJ2-6; D uncertain. CDR1 SNHLY and CDR2 FYNNEI come from the germline V gene. V lost 7 bases to trimming and J lost 3 bases, with 10 bases between them. The CDR3 consists of 14 residues. The CDR3 here is CASTLWDGANVLTF. In DNA, the CDR3 is TGTGCCAGCACTCTCTGGGATGGGGCCAACGTCCTGACTTTC.

V usage is TRBV12-3 or TRBV12-4 and J usage is TRBJ2-7, with a weak D call TRBD1 (5 bases). V was cut by 6 bases and J by 1 base, with 7 bases left in between. This CDR3 contains 12 residues. The CDR3 loop reads CASSRVSYEQYF. DNA of the CDR3: TGTGCCAGCAGCAGGGTTTCCTACGAGCAGTACTTC.

The chain links TRBV2 to TRBJ2-4, with 9 bases that match TRBD1. The CDR3 consists of 18 residues. CDR1 and CDR2 from the germline V gene are SNHLY and FYNNEI. Unmatched junction bases numbered 6, after V lost 0 bases and J lost 0 bases. Here the CDR3 DNA reads TGTGCCAGCAGTGAAGCGGGATGGACAGGGGTAGCCAAAAACATTCAGTACTTC. Its translation is CASSEAGWTGVAKNIQYF. Together with reference TRBV2 and TRBJ2-4, the CDR3 gives the full variable domain: EPEVTQTPSHQVTQMGQEVILRCVPISNHLYFYWYRQILGQKVEFLVSFYNNEISEKSEIFDDQFSVERPDGSNFTLKIRSTKLEDSAMYFCASSEAGWTGVAKNIQYFGAGTRLSVL.

The J gene is TRBJ2-1, the V gene TRBV5-4; possible D gene TRBD1, 6 bases. Trimming stripped 1 base from V and 5 bases from J, with 13 bases between. The CDR3 is made up of 15 amino acids. Germline lookup yields CDR1 SGHNT and CDR2 YYREEE (reference sequence). The CDR3 region is CASSLSSGVNNEQFF. The DNA of the CDR3 is TGTGCCAGCAGCTTGAGTTCAGGGGTTAACAATGAGCAGTTCTTC.

The chain links TRBV10-3 to TRBJ2-7; 10 bases agree with TRBD2. Germline V gene lookup returns CDR1 ENHRY and CDR2 SYGVKD. The V and J ends lost 9 bases and 0 bases, in that order; junction bases with no gene match: 8. CDR3 size: 15 residues. In nucleotides, the CDR3 is TGTGCCATAGCGGGGGGGGCCACGAGCTCCTACGAGCAGTACTTC. It is translated as CAIAGGATSSYEQYF.

The chain recombines TRBV2 with TRBJ2-2; D gene uncertain. Trimming stripped 4 bases from V and 7 bases from J, with 7 bases between. This CDR3 is built from 12 residues. In germline, CDR1 is SNHLY, CDR2 FYNNEI. Written as DNA, the CDR3 is TGTGCCAGCAGTGTCAACGGCGGGGAGCTGTTTTTT. It is translated as CASSVNGGELFF. The full variable domain, completed using reference TRBV2 and TRBJ2-2, is EPEVTQTPSHQVTQMGQEVILRCVPISNHLYFYWYRQILGQKVEFLVSFYNNEISEKSEIFDDQFSVERPDGSNFTLKIRSTKLEDSAMYFCASSVNGGELFFGEGSRLTVL.

The chain links TRBV30 to TRBJ1-1; D is uncertain. The ends were cut back, 0 bases at V and 4 bases at J, with 15 bases in the middle. The length of the CDR3 is 15 residues. Germline CDR1 reads GTSNPN; CDR2 reads SVGIG (reference sequence). The CDR3 sequence is CAWSVVRVSGTEAFF. DNA of the CDR3: TGTGCCTGGAGTGTTGTCCGGGTATCCGGCACTGAAGCTTTCTTT.

The sample holds a few counts of this clone. The chain uses TRBV29-1 and TRBJ1-1; no clear D. CDR1 SQVTM and CDR2 ANQGSEA come from the germline V gene. V lost 4 bases and J lost 5, with 14 bases in between. The CDR3 is 13 residues long. CDR3 sequence reads: CSVAFSEDTEAFF. Here the CDR3 DNA reads TGCAGCGTTGCATTTTCGGAGGATACTGAAGCTTTCTTT.

The rearrangement joins TRBV6-1 to TRBJ2-7; no clear D gene. Germline-derived CDR1 and CDR2 are MNHNS and SASEGT. This CDR3 is 16 amino acids long. Trimming pared 2 bases from V and 0 bases from J, leaving 14 bases between. The CDR3 is CASSERLRAASYEQYF. The CDR3 DNA reads as TGTGCCAGCAGTGAAAGGCTACGGGCCGCCTCCTACGAGCAGTACTTC.

The rearrangement links TRBV28 to TRBJ2-1; 9 bases match TRBD1. The CDR3 consists of 16 residues. The V gene's germline CDR1 is MDHEN and CDR2 SYDVKM. With 1 base clipped from V and 6 bases from J, the junction kept 7 bases outside the gene matches. The CDR3 region has the DNA TGTGCCAGCAGTTTATTAGACGGACAGGGGATCAATGAGCAGTTCTTC. Protein product: CASSLLDGQGINEQFF.

The V and J genes are TRBV11-2 and TRBJ2-5, with 8 bases lining up with TRBD1. The CDR3 runs 14 residues. Trimming took 5 bases from V and 2 from J; bases not matched to a gene: 4. CDR1 is SGHAT and CDR2 is FQNNGV in the germline V gene. CDR3 residues: CASSADRGQETQYF. In nucleotides, the CDR3 is TGTGCCAGCAGCGCCGACAGGGGTCAAGAGACCCAGTACTTC.

This chain joins TRBV19 and TRBJ2-7; a weak D match, TRBD2 (6 bases). V was pared by 8 bases and J by 4 bases, with 9 bases between. CDR1 LNHDA and CDR2 SQIVND come from the germline V gene (reference sequence). The length of the CDR3 is 11 residues. The CDR3 region has the DNA TGTGCCAGTCGGGGGAAATACGAGCAGTACTTC. Its translation is CASRGKYEQYF.

This clone was detected once. This chain uses TRBV6-5 with TRBJ2-7, with D uncertain. The V end lost 4 bases, the J end lost 6 bases, and 7 bases lay between the germline ends. There are 11 residues in the CDR3. Germline lookup yields CDR1 MNHEY and CDR2 SVGAGI. CDR3 loop: CASSSRSEQYF. CDR3 sequence (DNA): TGTGCCAGCAGTTCGAGGAGCGAGCAGTACTTC.

The V gene is TRBV5-1, the J gene TRBJ2-7; D unresolved. CDR3 length: 16 amino acids. V lost 2 bases, J lost 0 bases, and 15 bases lay in between. CDR1 SGHRS and CDR2 YFSETQ come from the germline V gene. CDR3 DNA: TGCGCCAGCAGCTTTCAAATGGCGTCTTCCTCCTACGAGCAGTACTTC. The encoded protein is CASSFQMASSSYEQYF.

The chain combines TRBV29-1 with TRBJ1-2; D is uncertain. The CDR3 extends over 10 amino acids. Germline V CDR1 and CDR2: SQVTM, ANQGSEA. Trimming pared 5 bases from V and 6 bases from J, leaving 7 bases between. CDR3 coding DNA: TGCAGCGTTCGGGGTGATGGCTACACCTTC. It is translated as CSVRGDGYTF.

Concerning this clone: This CDR3 is also generated by other DNA sequences in the sample. The V and J genes are TRBV5-1 and TRBJ2-3; D possibly corresponds to TRBD1 (5 bases). The CDR3 contains 18 residues. The germline CDR1 and CDR2 sequences are SGHRS and YFSETQ. With 0 bases removed from V and 3 bases from J, the gap between germline ends came to 20 bases. The CDR3 sequence: CASSLVGGQGKVTDTQYF. The CDR3 DNA follows: TGCGCCAGCAGCTTGGTTGGTGGGCAGGGAAAAGTTACAGATACGCAGTATTTT.

The V call is TRBV6-5, the J call TRBJ2-6, with unresolved D. Deletions cut 0 bases from V and 3 bases from J, with 6 bases between. In germline, CDR1 is MNHEY, CDR2 SVGAGI. The CDR3 loop spans 15 amino acids. CDR3 in DNA: TGTGCCAGCAGTTACTCGAATAATGGGGCCAACGTCCTGACTTTC. Translation gives CASSYSNNGANVLTF.

The chain links TRBV24-1 to TRBJ2-2, with 11 nucleotides matching TRBD1. The CDR3 totals 16 residues. Germline CDR1 and CDR2: KGHDR and SFDVKD. The V gene end was trimmed by 2 bases and the J gene end by 7 bases; junction bases not matched to a gene: 5. The CDR3 nucleotides read TGTGCCACCAGTGATTCGGGACAGGGGGTCAGCGGGGAGCTGTTTTTT. Translated: CATSDSGQGVSGELFF.

V usage is TRBV6-5 and J usage is TRBJ1-6; TRBD1 might be the D (5 bases). This CDR3 contains 14 residues. V lost 2 bases, J lost 8 bases, and 10 bases lay in between. Germline-derived CDR1 and CDR2 are MNHEY and SVGAGI. The CDR3 spells CASSYVQVDSPLHF. The CDR3 DNA sequence: TGTGCCAGCAGTTACGTACAGGTAGATTCACCCCTCCACTTT.

The chain couples TRBV19 to TRBJ2-3; a possible D gene is TRBD2 (5 bases). Trimming removed 3 bases at V and 1 base at J, with 5 bases between. The CDR3 loop spans 13 amino acids. Per the germline V gene, CDR1 is LNHDA and CDR2 is SQIVND (reference sequence). CDR3 sequence: CASSISGTDTQYF. CDR3 sequence (DNA): TGTGCCAGTAGTATTAGCGGCACAGATACGCAGTATTTT.

In this sample, this clone turned up a few times. The chain recombines TRBV5-1 with TRBJ2-5; 7 nucleotides agree with TRBD1. After removal of 1 base from V and 2 bases from J, the junction contained 5 bases not matched to a gene. In germline, CDR1 is SGHRS, CDR2 YFSETQ. The CDR3 is 15 amino acids. In DNA, the CDR3 is TGCGCCAGCAGCTTGAACAGGGGAATTCAAGAGACCCAGTACTTC. It yields the protein CASSLNRGIQETQYF.